The 22 T cell receptor beta chains listed next were all sequenced from one sample in a study of early T cells in non-severe SARS-CoV-2 infection. TCRdb ran MiXCR on the 5' RACE reads and lists one entry per CDR3 protein. The top ten clones hold around 2.4% of a sample with about 100,000 distinct CDR3 sequences, about 12% of them seen once. The sequenced material came from whole blood. These receptors were obtained from an adult who was a healthcare worker with PCR-confirmed SARS-CoV-2 infection or an uninfected control (not recorded which).

This clonotype appeared many times. V gene TRBV5-4 combines with J gene TRBJ1-2, with D hard to call. The CDR3 contains 14 residues. V lost 0 bases to trimming and J lost 2 bases, with 8 bases between them. Germline V CDR1 and CDR2: SGHNT, YYREEE (reference sequence). The CDR3 DNA follows: TGTGCCAGCAGCTTGGATCCAGAGAACTATGGCTACACCTTC. It specifies CASSLDPENYGYTF.

The V and J genes are TRBV6-6 and TRBJ1-1, with D possibly TRBD1 on 6 matching bases. The germline V and J ends were trimmed by 11 bases and 0 bases, with 13 bases remaining between them. This CDR3 has 13 amino acids. Germline V gene lookup returns CDR1 MNHNY and CDR2 SVGAGI (reference sequence). The CDR3 protein is CAGRTDMNTEAFF. DNA for the CDR3: TGTGCCGGCCGGACAGACATGAACACTGAAGCTTTCTTT.

V is TRBV27 and J is TRBJ1-5, with D maybe TRBD1 (5 bases). With 4 bases removed from V and 7 bases from J, the gap between germline ends came to 17 bases. Per germline, CDR1 MNHEY and CDR2 SMNVEV (reference sequence). This CDR3 contains 15 residues. The CDR3 DNA reads TGTGCCAGCAGTTCCCTGACCCGACGGGGGCAGCCCCAGCATTTT. This encodes CASSSLTRRGQPQHF.

This sequence joins TRBV6-5 and TRBJ1-6; D gene uncertain. Trimming removed 2 bases from V and 10 bases from J, with 12 bases in between. The V gene's germline CDR1 is MNHEY and CDR2 SVGAGI. The CDR3 spans 14 residues. Written as DNA, the CDR3 is TGTGCCAGCAGTTACGCCCTCGCTTCCTCACCCCTCCACTTT. Protein product: CASSYALASSPLHF.

In its sample, this clonotype was seen many times. This chain connects TRBV5-1 to TRBJ1-5, with TRBD1 identical over 9 bases. This CDR3 comprises 16 residues. CDR1 and CDR2 from the germline V gene are SGHRS and YFSETQ. V dropped 0 bases and J dropped 3; count of bases not matched to a gene: 4. The CDR3 region has the DNA TGCGCCAGCAGCTTGGGACAGGGGGGAAACAATCAGCCCCAGCATTTT. As protein: CASSLGQGGNNQPQHF.

The chain has TRBV28 and TRBJ2-6; D might be TRBD1 (5 bases). CDR3 length equals 18 residues. The germline V gene encodes CDR1 MDHEN and CDR2 SYDVKM. Trimming took 7 bases from V and 0 from J, leaving 19 bases between them. The CDR3 sequence: CASTQFQDIYSGANVLTF. CDR3 nucleotide sequence: TGTGCCAGCACCCAATTCCAGGACATTTACTCTGGGGCCAACGTCCTGACTTTC.

The chain carries TRBV20-1 and TRBJ2-4, with D unclear. The CDR3 consists of 13 residues. V lost 5 bases and J 0 bases, leaving 8 bases between the germline ends. Germline-derived CDR1 and CDR2 are DFQATT and SNEGSKA (reference sequence). CDR3 in amino acids: CSALSVAKNIQYF. The CDR3 DNA is TGCAGTGCTCTATCCGTAGCCAAAAACATTCAGTACTTC.

This clonotype was found a few times. The J gene is TRBJ1-5, the V gene TRBV6-5; weak D call: TRBD1 (5 bases). Trimming removed 0 bases from V and 3 bases from J, with 9 bases in between. The CDR3 extends over 15 amino acids. Germline V gene lookup returns CDR1 MNHEY and CDR2 SVGAGI. The DNA of the CDR3 is TGTGCCAGCAGTTACTCGAGGGGCTCCAATCAGCCCCAGCATTTT. It yields the protein CASSYSRGSNQPQHF.

This clonotype came up many times. The chain combines TRBV3-1 with TRBJ2-1, with D tentatively TRBD2 (5 bases). V was trimmed by 0 bases and J by 0 bases, leaving 9 bases between them. Germline CDR1 and CDR2: LGHDT and YNNKEL (reference sequence). The CDR3 covers 16 residues. CDR3 coding DNA: TGTGCCAGCAGCCAAGACGGAGGCCTCTCCTACAATGAGCAGTTCTTC. This sequence encodes CASSQDGGLSYNEQFF.

The rearrangement joins TRBV28 to TRBJ2-4; TRBD1 aligns across 7 bases. This CDR3 contains 13 residues. Germline V gives CDR1 MDHEN, CDR2 SYDVKM. Unmatched junction bases numbered 3, after V lost 3 bases and J lost 7 bases. CDR3 sequence: CASSLTGWNIQYF. The CDR3 coding sequence is TGTGCCAGCAGTTTGACAGGGTGGAACATTCAGTACTTC. Variable domain in full (rest from reference TRBV28 and TRBJ2-4): DVKVTQSSRYLVKRTGEKVFLECVQDMDHENMFWYRQDPGLGLRLIYFSYDVKMKEKGDIPEGYSVSREKKERFSLILESASTNQTSMYLCASSLTGWNIQYFGAGTRLSVL.

The genes are TRBV12-3 or TRBV12-4 and TRBJ1-3, with D perhaps matching TRBD1 (6 bases). Trimming took 7 bases from V and 4 from J, leaving 17 bases between them. CDR3 length: 15 amino acids. The chain's CDR3 is CASTGRGGVGNTIYF. The CDR3 DNA reads as TGTGCCAGCACCGGGAGAGGGGGTGTGGGAAACACCATATATTTT.

This clonotype was picked up a small number of times. The chain links TRBV20-1 to TRBJ1-5; weak D call: TRBD1 (5 bases). Trimming stripped 2 bases from V and 5 bases from J, with 16 bases between. Germline V lookup: CDR1 DFQATT, CDR2 SNEGSKA (reference sequence). This CDR3 is built from 15 residues. The CDR3 here is CSARLPSGPHQPQHF. DNA of the CDR3: TGCAGTGCTAGACTCCCCTCAGGGCCCCATCAGCCCCAGCATTTT.

This clonotype was counted a few times. This sequence joins TRBV29-1 and TRBJ2-7; D possibly uses TRBD1 or TRBD2 (7 bases each). Germline V lookup: CDR1 SQVTM, CDR2 ANQGSEA. This CDR3 is 14 amino acids long. V lost 6 bases and J lost 6, with 21 bases in between. The CDR3 DNA sequence: TGCAGCGTGAGCGGGGCGGCCCAGGGGGTCGAGCAGTACTTC. Protein sequence: CSVSGAAQGVEQYF.

The chain is built from TRBV4-1 and TRBJ1-4; D remains unclear. The CDR3 has 13 amino acids. The V and J ends lost 4 bases and 8 bases respectively, with 11 bases between them. The germline V gene has CDR1 MGHRA and CDR2 YSYEKL. CDR3 residues: CASSPLVGEKLFF. DNA for the CDR3: TGCGCCAGCAGCCCTTTGGTGGGGGAAAAACTGTTTTTT.

This clonotype has more than one count but fewer than ten. V is TRBV7-2 and J is TRBJ2-1; a weak D match, TRBD1 (6 bases). The CDR3 covers 13 residues. Germline lookup yields CDR1 SGHTA and CDR2 FQGNSA. V was trimmed by 1 base and J by 10 bases, leaving 11 bases between them. As DNA, the CDR3 is TGTGCCAGCAGCTTAGATATGACAGGCGAGCAGTTCTTC. It yields the protein CASSLDMTGEQFF.

This clonotype showed up just a few times. This chain connects TRBV12-3 or TRBV12-4 to TRBJ1-2; D uncertain. V lost 6 bases and J lost 6, with 11 bases in between. This CDR3 is built from 12 residues. CDR3 bases: TGTGCCAGCAGACCCTTTGGACATGGCTACACCTTC. Translation: CASRPFGHGYTF.

This clonotype occurred many times. This chain connects TRBV12-3 or TRBV12-4 to TRBJ2-2, with D possibly TRBD2 on 6 matching bases. The CDR3 contains 13 residues. V dropped 3 bases and J dropped 7 bases, with 9 bases sitting between them. CDR3: CASSFAGRGELFF. The CDR3 DNA reads as TGTGCCAGCAGTTTCGCGGGACGCGGGGAGCTGTTTTTT.

In this sample, this clonotype turned up once. The chain combines TRBV28 with TRBJ2-1, with a tentative D call TRBD2 (6 bases). Per the germline V gene, CDR1 is MDHEN and CDR2 is SYDVKM. The V end was cut by 6 bases, the J end by 4 bases, with 19 bases between. The CDR3 is 16 amino acids. The CDR3 here is CASSFTGTEIYNEQFF. The CDR3 DNA reads TGTGCCAGCAGCTTCACCGGGACTGAGATATACAATGAGCAGTTCTTC.

The chain links TRBV6-2 or TRBV6-3 to TRBJ2-5; 14 bases are a match to TRBD2. Germline CDR1 MNHEY, CDR2 SVGEGT. J was trimmed by 5 bases and V by 5 bases; bases with no gene match: 7. The CDR3 consists of 16 residues. The CDR3 here is CASSRLAGGPRETQYF. The CDR3 DNA follows: TGTGCCAGCAGTAGACTAGCGGGGGGGCCTCGGGAGACCCAGTACTTC.

The rearrangement joins TRBV5-4 to TRBJ2-7; perhaps TRBD1 as D (6 bases). With 3 bases removed from V and 1 base from J, the gap between germline ends came to 11 bases. Germline V gene sequence: CDR1 SGHNT, CDR2 YYREEE (reference sequence). The CDR3 is 14 amino acids. As DNA, the CDR3 is TGTGCCAGCAGCTACCGGGACAATTCCTACGAGCAGTACTTC. Protein sequence: CASSYRDNSYEQYF.

CDR3 in amino acids: CASSLRGQGALDEAFF. DNA for the CDR3: TGTGCCAGCAGTCTTCGGGGGCAGGGGGCACTAGATGAAGCTTTCTTT. The rearrangement links TRBV6-6 to TRBJ1-1; 8 bases line up with TRBD1. After removal of 5 bases from V and 7 bases from J, the junction contained 15 bases not matched to a gene. The CDR3 consists of 16 residues. Germline CDR1 reads MNHNY; CDR2 reads SVGAGI (reference sequence).

This clonotype was seen many times. CDR3 nucleotides: TGTGCCAGCAGTAGGGGGGTAGTAGGACAGCGCGACCTTAATTCACCCCTCCACTTT. Its protein is CASSRGVVGQRDLNSPLHF. The J gene is TRBJ1-6, the V gene TRBV27; tentatively, D is TRBD1 (6 bases). The V gene lost 5 bases and the J gene lost 6 bases, with 26 bases spanning the gap. Germline values: CDR1 MNHEY, CDR2 SMNVEV (reference sequence). The CDR3 sequence is 19 residues long.